This paragraph covers one TCR beta chain sequence. Its antigen remains unknown. CDR3 length equals 13 residues. Germline-derived CDR1 and CDR2 are SGHTA and FQGNSA. Trimming left V 1 base short and J 5 bases short, with 6 bases between. These data originate in a study of OX40 agonist ivuxolimab in advanced cancers. Study-level information: Every 2 weeks, patients received ivuxolimab intravenously, dosed at 0.01 to 10 mg/kg. Partial responses were achieved by three patients, one with hepatocellular carcinoma and two with cutaneous melanoma. Overall study findings and caveats: People who partly responded at 0.1-3.0 mg/kg had some of the least clonal expansion seen.

Clones were read by immunoSEQ multiplex PCR, and TCRdb kept only the in-frame ones, dropping some. This sample carries roughly 69,000 clones, about 83% of them seen once, and the ten largest clones take approximately 9.4%. The receptor comes from an adult with an advanced solid tumor such as melanoma, head and neck, liver or kidney cancer. The specimen comprised CD4+ or CD8+ T cells sorted from blood, sampled in a trial of the OX40 agonist ivuxolimab. V is TRBV7-2 and J is TRBJ1-5; no clear D. In DNA form, the CDR3 reads TGTGCCAGCAGCTTAGACGGCTATCAGCCCCAGCATTTT. Its translation is CASSLDGYQPQHF.